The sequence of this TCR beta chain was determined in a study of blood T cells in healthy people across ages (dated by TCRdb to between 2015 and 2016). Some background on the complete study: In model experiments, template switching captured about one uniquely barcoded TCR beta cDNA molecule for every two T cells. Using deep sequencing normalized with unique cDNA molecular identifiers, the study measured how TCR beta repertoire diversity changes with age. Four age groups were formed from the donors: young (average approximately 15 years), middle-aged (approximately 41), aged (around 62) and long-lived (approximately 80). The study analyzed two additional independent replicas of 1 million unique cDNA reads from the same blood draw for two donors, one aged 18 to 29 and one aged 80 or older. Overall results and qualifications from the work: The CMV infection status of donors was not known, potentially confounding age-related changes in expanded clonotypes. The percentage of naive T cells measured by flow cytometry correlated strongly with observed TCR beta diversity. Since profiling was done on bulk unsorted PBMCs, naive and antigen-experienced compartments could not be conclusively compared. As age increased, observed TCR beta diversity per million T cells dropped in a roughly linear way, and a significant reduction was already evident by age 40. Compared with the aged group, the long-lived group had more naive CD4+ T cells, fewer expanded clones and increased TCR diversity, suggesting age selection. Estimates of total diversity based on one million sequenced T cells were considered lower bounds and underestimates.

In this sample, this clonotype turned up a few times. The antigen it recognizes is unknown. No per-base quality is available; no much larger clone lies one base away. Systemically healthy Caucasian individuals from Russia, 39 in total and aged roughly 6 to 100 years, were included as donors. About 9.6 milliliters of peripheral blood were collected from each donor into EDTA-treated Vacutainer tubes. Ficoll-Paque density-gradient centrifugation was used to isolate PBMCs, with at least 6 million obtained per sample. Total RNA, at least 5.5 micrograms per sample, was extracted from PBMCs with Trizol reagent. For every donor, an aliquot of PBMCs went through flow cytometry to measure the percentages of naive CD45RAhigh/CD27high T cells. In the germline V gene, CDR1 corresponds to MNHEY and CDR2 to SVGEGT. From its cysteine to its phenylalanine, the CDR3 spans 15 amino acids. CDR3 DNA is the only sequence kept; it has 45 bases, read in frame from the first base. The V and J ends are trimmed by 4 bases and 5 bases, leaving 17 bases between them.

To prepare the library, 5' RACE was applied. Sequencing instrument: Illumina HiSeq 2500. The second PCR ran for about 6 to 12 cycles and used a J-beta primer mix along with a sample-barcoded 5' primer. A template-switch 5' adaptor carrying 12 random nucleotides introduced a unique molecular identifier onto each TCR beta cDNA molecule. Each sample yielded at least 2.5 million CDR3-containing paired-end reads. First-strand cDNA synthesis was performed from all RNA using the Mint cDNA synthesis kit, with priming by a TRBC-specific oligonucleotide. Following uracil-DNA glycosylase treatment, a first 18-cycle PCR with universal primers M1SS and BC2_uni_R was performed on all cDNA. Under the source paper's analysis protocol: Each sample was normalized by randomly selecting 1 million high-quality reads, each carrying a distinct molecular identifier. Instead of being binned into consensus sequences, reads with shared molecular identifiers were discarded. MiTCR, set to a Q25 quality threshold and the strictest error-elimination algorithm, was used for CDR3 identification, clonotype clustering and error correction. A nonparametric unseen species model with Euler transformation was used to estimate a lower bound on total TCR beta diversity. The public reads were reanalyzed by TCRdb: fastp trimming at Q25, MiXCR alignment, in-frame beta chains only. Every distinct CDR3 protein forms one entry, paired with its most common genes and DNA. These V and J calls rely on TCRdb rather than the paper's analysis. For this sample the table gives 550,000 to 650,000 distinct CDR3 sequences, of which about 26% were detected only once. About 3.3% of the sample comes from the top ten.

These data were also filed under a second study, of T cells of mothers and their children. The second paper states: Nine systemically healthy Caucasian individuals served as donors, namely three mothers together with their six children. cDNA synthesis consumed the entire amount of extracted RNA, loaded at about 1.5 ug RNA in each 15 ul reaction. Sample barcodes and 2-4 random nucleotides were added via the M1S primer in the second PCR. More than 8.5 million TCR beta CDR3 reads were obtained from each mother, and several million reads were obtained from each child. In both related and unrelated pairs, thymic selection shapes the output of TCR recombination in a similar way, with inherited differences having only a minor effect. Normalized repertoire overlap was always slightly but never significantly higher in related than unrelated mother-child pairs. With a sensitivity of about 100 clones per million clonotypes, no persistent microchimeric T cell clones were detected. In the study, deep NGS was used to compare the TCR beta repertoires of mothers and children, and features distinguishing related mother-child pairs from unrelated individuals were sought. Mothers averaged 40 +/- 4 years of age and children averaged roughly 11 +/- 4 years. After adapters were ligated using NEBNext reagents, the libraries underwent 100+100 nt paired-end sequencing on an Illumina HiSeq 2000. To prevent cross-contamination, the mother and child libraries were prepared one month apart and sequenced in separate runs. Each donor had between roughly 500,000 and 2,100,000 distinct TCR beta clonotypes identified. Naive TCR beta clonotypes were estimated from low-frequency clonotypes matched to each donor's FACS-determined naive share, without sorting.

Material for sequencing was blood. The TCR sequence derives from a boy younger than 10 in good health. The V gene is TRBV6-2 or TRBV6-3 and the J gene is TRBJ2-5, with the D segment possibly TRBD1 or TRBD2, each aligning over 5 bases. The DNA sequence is TGTGCCAGCAGTTCCTGGGACCCTAAGGCGGAGACCCAGTACTTC. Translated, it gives CASSSWDPKAETQYF.